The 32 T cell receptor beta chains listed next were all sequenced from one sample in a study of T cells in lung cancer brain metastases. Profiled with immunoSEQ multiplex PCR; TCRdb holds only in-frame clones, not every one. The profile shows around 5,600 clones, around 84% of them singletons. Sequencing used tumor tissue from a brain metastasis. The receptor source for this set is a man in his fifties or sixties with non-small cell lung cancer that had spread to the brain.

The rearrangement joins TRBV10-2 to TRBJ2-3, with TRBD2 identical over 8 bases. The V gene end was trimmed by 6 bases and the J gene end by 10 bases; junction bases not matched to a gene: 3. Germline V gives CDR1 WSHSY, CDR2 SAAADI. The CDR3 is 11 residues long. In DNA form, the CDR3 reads TGCGCCAGCAGCCCGGGGGGGCCGCAGTATTTT. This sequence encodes CASSPGGPQYF.

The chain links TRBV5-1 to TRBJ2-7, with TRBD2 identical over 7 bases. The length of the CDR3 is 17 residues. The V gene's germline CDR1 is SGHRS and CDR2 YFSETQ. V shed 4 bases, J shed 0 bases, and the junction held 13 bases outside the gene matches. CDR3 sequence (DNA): TGCGCCAGCAGCCTGGCGGGGACTACTAGGAGCTCCTACGAGCAGTACTTC. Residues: CASSLAGTTRSSYEQYF.

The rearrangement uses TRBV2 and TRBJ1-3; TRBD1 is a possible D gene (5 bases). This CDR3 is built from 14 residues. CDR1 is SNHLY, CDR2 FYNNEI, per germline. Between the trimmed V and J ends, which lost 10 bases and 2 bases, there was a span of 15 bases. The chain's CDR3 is CATHLRDAGNTIYF. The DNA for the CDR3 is TGTGCCACCCACCTCCGGGACGCTGGAAACACCATATATTTT. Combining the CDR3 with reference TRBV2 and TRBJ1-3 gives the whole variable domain EPEVTQTPSHQVTQMGQEVILRCVPISNHLYFYWYRQILGQKVEFLVSFYNNEISEKSEIFDDQFSVERPDGSNFTLKIRSTKLEDSAMYFCATHLRDAGNTIYFGEGSWLTVV.

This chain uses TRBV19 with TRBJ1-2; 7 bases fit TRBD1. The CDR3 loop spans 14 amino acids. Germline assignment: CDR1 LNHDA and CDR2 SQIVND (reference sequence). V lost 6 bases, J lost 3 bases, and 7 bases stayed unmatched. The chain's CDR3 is CASRATGEYYGYTF. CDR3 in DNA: TGTGCCAGTAGAGCCACAGGGGAATACTATGGCTACACCTTC.

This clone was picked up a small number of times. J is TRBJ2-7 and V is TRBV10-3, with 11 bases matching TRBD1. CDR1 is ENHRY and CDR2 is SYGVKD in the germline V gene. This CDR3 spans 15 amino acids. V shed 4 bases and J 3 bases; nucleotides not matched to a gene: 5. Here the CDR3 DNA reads TGTGCCATCAGTGTGGGTGGGACAGGGGGCTACGAGCAGTACTTC. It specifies CAISVGGTGGYEQYF.

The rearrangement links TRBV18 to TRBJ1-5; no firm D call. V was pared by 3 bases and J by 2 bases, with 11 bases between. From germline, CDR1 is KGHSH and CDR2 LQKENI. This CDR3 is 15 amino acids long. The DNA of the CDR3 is TGTGCCAGCTCACCGGTAGCCGAGGGCAATCAGCCCCAGCATTTT. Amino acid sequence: CASSPVAEGNQPQHF. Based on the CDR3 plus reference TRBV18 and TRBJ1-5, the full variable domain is NAGVMQNPRHLVRRRGQEARLRCSPMKGHSHVYWYRQLPEEGLKFMVYLQKENIIDESGMPKERFSAEFPKEGPSILRIQQVVRGDSAAYFCASSPVAEGNQPQHFGDGTRLSIL.

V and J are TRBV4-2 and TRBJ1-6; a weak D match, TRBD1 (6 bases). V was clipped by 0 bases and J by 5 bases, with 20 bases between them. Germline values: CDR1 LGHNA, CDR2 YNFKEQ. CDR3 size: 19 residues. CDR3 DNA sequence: TGTGCCAGCAGCCAAGAATTGGCAGGGGCCTTCTCAAATAATTCACCCCTCCACTTT. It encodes CASSQELAGAFSNNSPLHF.

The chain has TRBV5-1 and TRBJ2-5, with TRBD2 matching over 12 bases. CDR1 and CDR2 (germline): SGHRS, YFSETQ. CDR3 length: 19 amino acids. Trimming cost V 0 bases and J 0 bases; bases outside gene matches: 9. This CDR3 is CASSLAMTSGGGHQETQYF. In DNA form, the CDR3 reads TGCGCCAGCAGCTTGGCCATGACTAGCGGGGGTGGCCACCAAGAGACCCAGTACTTC.

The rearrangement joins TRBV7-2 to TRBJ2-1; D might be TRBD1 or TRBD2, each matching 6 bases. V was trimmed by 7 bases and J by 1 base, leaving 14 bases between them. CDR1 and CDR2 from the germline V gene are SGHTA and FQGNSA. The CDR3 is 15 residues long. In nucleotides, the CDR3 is TGTGCCAGCAAATTTGGGGGGCCTTCCTACAATGAGCAGTTCTTC. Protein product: CASKFGGPSYNEQFF.

The DNA for the CDR3 is TGTGCCAGCAGACGGGATCCAGGAGACGAGCAGTACTTC. This codes for CASRRDPGDEQYF. The chain employs TRBV6-5 and TRBJ2-7, with D maybe TRBD2 (5 bases). Trimming left V 6 bases short and J 5 bases short, with 14 bases between. The CDR3 is 13 amino acids. Germline assignment: CDR1 MNHEY and CDR2 SVGAGI.

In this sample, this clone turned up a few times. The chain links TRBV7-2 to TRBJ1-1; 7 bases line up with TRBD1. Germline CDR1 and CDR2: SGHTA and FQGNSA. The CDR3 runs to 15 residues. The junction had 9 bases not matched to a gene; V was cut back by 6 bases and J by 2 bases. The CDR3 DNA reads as TGTGCCAGCAGTCCAACGGGACAGAGAAACACTGAAGCTTTCTTT. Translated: CASSPTGQRNTEAFF.

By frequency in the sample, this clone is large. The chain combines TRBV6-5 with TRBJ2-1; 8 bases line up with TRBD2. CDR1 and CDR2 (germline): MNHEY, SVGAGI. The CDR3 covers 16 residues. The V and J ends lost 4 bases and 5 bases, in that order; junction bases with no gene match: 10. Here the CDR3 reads CASSSPRRGDNNEQFF. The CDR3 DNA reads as TGTGCCAGCAGTTCCCCTAGGCGGGGGGATAACAATGAGCAGTTCTTC.

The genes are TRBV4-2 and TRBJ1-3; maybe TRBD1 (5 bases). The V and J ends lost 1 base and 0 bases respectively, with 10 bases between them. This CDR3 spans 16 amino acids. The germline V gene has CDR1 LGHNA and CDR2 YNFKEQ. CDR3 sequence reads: CASSQGQRGSGNTIYF. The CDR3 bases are TGTGCCAGCAGCCAAGGACAGAGGGGCTCTGGAAACACCATATATTTT.

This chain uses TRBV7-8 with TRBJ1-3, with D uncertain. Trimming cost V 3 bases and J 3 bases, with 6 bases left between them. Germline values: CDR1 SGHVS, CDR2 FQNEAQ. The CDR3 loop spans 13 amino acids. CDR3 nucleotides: TGTGCCAGCAGCTTTCGCGGTGGAAACACCATATATTTT. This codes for CASSFRGGNTIYF.

This CDR3 is CAWNDQGSQPQHF. The CDR3 DNA reads as TGTGCCTGGAATGACCAGGGAAGTCAGCCCCAGCATTTT. V usage is TRBV30 and J usage is TRBJ1-5, with TRBD1 as a possible D gene (5 bases). The V and J ends lost 4 bases and 6 bases respectively, with 13 bases between them. This CDR3 has 13 residues. Per germline, CDR1 GTSNPN and CDR2 SVGIG (reference sequence). Filled out from reference TRBV30 and TRBJ1-5, the complete variable domain reads SQTIHQWPATLVQPVGSPLSLECTVEGTSNPNLYWYRQAAGRGLQLLFYSVGIGQISSEVPQNLSASRPQDRQFILSSKKLLLSDSGFYLCAWNDQGSQPQHFGDGTRLSIL.

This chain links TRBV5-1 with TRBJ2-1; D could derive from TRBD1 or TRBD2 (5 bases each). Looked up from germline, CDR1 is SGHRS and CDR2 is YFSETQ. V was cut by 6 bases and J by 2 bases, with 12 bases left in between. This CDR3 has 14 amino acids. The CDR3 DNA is TGCGCCAGCACCGGGGACGGAACCTACAATGAGCAGTTCTTC. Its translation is CASTGDGTYNEQFF.

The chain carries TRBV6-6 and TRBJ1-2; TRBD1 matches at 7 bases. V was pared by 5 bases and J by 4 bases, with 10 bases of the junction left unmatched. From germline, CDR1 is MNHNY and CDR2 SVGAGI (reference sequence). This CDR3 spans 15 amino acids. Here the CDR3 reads CASSNTGVTGYGYTF. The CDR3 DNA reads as TGTGCCAGCAGTAACACAGGGGTTACCGGCTATGGCTACACCTTC.

The CDR3 reads CAISDPAGGKETQYF. The DNA of the CDR3 is TGTGCCATCAGTGACCCTGCGGGGGGAAAAGAGACCCAGTACTTC. The V gene is TRBV10-3, the J gene TRBJ2-5; 8 bases fit TRBD2. V shed 3 bases and J 3 bases; nucleotides not matched to a gene: 6. Germline CDR1 and CDR2: ENHRY and SYGVKD. The CDR3 is made up of 15 amino acids.

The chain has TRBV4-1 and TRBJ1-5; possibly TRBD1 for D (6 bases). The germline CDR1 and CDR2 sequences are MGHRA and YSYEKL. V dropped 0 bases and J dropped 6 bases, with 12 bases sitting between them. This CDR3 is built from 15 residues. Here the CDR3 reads CASSQEGGRGQPQHF. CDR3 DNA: TGCGCCAGCAGCCAAGAAGGGGGACGAGGTCAGCCCCAGCATTTT.

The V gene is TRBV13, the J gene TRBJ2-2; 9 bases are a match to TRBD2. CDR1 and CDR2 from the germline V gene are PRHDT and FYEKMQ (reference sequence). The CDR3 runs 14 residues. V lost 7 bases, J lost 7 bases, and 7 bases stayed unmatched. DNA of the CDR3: TGTGCCAGCAAGCGGGGGGCCCCCGGCGGGGAGCTGTTTTTT. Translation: CASKRGAPGGELFF. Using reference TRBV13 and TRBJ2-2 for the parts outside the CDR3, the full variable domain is AAGVIQSPRHLIKEKRETATLKCYPIPRHDTVYWYQQGPGQDPQFLISFYEKMQSDKGSIPDRFSAQQFSDYHSELNMSSLELGDSALYFCASKRGAPGGELFFGEGSRLTVL.

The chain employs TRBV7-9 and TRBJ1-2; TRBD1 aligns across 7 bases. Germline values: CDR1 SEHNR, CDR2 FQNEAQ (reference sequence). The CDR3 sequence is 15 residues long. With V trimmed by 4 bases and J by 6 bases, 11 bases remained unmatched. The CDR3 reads CASSYTRGQFDGYTF. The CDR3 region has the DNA TGTGCCAGCAGCTATACGCGGGGACAGTTTGATGGCTACACCTTC.

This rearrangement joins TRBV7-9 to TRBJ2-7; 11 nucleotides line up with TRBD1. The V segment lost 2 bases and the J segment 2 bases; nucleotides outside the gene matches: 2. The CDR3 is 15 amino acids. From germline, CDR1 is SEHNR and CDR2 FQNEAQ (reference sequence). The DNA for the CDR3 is TGTGCCAGCAGCTTATTGGGACAGGGGGCCTACGAGCAGTACTTC. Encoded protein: CASSLLGQGAYEQYF.

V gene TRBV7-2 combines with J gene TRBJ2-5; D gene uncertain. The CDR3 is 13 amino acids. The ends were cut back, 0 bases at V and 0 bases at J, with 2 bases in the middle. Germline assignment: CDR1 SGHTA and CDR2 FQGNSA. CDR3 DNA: TGTGCCAGCAGCTTAGCGTACCAAGAGACCCAGTACTTC. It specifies CASSLAYQETQYF.

CDR3 amino acids: CASEQLAAYTDTQYF. CDR3 sequence (DNA): TGTGCCAGTGAACAACTAGCGGCCTACACAGATACGCAGTATTTT. V is TRBV2 and J is TRBJ2-3; 8 bases are shared with TRBD2. The CDR3 loop spans 15 amino acids. V shed 9 bases and J 2 bases; nucleotides not matched to a gene: 10. Per germline, CDR1 SNHLY and CDR2 FYNNEI.

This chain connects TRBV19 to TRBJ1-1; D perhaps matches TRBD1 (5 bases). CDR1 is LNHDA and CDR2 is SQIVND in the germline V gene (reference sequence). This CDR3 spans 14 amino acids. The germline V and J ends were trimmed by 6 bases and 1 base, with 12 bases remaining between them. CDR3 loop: CASSLRVRNTEAFF. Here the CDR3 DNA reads TGTGCCAGTAGCCTCAGGGTCAGGAACACTGAAGCTTTCTTT.

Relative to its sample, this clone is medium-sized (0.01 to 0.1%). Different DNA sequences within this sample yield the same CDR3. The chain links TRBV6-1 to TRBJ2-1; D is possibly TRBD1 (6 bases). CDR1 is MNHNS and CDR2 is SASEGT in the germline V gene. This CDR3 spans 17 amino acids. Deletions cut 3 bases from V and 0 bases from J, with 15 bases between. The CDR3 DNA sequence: TGTGCCAGCAGTGATCTTGGACAGCAAGGCTCCTACAATGAGCAGTTCTTC. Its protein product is CASSDLGQQGSYNEQFF.

The CDR3 is CASSVARGGGNTIYF. DNA of the CDR3: TGTGCCAGCAGCGTAGCGAGGGGAGGGGGAAACACCATATATTTT. This chain uses TRBV9 with TRBJ1-3; tentative D call: TRBD1 (5 bases). V dropped 0 bases and J dropped 4 bases, with 11 bases sitting between them. The CDR3 sequence is 15 residues long. CDR1 is SGDLS, CDR2 YYNGEE, per germline.

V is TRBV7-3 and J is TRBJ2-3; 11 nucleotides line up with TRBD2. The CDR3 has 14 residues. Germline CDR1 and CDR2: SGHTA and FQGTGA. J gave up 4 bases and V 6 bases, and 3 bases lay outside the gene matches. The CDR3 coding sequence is TGTGCCAGCAGGGTTAGCGGGGGGGCAGATACGCAGTATTTT. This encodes CASRVSGGADTQYF. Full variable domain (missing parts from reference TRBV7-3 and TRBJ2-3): GAGVSQTPSNKVTEKGKYVELRCDPISGHTALYWYRQSLGQGPEFLIYFQGTGAADDSGLPNDRFFAVRPEGSVSTLKIQRTERGDSAVYLCASRVSGGADTQYFGPGTRLTVL.

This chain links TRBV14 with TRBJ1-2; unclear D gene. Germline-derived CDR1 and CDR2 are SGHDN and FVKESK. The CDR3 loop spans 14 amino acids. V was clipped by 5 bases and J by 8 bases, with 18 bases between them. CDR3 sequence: CASSREPRIYGYTF. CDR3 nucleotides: TGTGCCAGCAGCAGGGAGCCTCGAATATACGGCTACACCTTC.

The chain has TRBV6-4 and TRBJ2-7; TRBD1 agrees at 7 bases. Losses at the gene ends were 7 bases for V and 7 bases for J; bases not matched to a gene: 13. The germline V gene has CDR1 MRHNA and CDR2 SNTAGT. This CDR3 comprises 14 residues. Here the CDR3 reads CASIPTGQLGEQYF. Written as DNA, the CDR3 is TGTGCCAGCATTCCGACAGGGCAACTCGGGGAGCAGTACTTC.

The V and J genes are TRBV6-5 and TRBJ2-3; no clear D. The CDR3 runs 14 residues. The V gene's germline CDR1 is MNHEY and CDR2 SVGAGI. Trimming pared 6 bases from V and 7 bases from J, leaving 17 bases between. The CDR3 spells CASSPLSSQNTQYF. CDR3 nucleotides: TGTGCCAGCAGCCCCCTTTCGTCCCAGAATACGCAGTATTTT.

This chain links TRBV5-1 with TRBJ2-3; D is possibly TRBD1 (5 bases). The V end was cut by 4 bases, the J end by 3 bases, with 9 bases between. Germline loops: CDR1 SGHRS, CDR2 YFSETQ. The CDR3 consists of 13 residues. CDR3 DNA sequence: TGCGCCAGCAGCACGAGACAGACAGATACGCAGTATTTT. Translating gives CASSTRQTDTQYF.